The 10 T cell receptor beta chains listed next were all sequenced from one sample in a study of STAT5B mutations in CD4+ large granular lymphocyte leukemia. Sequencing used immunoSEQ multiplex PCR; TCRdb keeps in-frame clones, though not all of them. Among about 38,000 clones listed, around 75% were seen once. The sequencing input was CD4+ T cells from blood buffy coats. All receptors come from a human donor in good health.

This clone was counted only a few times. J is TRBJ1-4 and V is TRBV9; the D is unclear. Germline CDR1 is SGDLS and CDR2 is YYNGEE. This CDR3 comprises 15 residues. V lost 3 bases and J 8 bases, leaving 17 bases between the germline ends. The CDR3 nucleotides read TGTGCCAGCAGCGAGGGTTGGGAGATCAGGGAAAAACTGTTTTTT. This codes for CASSEGWEIREKLFF. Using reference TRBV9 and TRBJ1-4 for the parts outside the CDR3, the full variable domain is DSGVTQTPKHLITATGQRVTLRCSPRSGDLSVYWYQQSLDQGLQFLIQYYNGEERAKGNILERFSAQQFPDLHSELNLSSLELGDSALYFCASSEGWEIREKLFFGSGTQLSVL.

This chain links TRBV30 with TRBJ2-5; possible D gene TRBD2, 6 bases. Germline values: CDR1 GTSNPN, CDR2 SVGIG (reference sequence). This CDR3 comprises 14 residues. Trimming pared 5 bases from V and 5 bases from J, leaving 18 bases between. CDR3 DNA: TGTGCCTGGGGGCTAGGAGGGTTCGCGGAGACCCAGTACTTC. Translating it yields CAWGLGGFAETQYF.

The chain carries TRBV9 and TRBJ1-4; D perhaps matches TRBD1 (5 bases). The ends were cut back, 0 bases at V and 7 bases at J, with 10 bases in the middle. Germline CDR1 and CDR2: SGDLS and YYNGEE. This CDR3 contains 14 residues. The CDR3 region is CASSVGDGSEKLFF. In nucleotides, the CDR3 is TGTGCCAGCAGCGTAGGGGACGGGAGTGAAAAACTGTTTTTT.

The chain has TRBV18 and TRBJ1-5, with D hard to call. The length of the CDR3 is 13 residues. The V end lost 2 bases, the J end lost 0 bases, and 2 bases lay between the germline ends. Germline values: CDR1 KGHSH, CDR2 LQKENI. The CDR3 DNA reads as TGTGCCAGCTCACCAGATAGCAATCAGCCCCAGCATTTT. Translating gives CASSPDSNQPQHF. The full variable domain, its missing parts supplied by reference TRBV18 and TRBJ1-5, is NAGVMQNPRHLVRRRGQEARLRCSPMKGHSHVYWYRQLPEEGLKFMVYLQKENIIDESGMPKERFSAEFPKEGPSILRIQQVVRGDSAAYFCASSPDSNQPQHFGDGTRLSIL.

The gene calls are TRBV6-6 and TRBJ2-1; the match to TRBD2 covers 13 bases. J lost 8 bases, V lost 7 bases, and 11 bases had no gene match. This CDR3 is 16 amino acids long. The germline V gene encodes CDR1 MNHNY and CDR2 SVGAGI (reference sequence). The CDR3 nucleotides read TGTGCCAGCACTAATTTCGGACTAGCGGGGGAATATGAGCAGTTCTTC. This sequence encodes CASTNFGLAGEYEQFF.

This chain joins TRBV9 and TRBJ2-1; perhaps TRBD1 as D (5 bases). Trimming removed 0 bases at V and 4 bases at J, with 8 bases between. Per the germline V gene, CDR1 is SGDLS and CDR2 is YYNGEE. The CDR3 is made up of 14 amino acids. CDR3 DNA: TGTGCCAGCAGCGTAGGTTCAGGGTACAATGAGCAGTTCTTC. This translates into CASSVGSGYNEQFF.

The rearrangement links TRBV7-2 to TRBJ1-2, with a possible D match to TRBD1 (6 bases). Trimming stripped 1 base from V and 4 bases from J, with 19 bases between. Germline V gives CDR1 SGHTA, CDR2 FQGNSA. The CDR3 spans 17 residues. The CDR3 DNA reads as TGTGCCAGCAGCTTAGGTCAGGGGTATGAGGCCCTCTATGGCTACACCTTC. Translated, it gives CASSLGQGYEALYGYTF.

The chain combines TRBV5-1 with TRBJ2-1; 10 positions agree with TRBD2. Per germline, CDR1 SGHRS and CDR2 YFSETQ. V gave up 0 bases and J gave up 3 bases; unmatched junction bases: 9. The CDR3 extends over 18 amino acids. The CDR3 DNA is TGCGCCAGCAGCTTGGACCCCGGACTAGCGGCTATCTACAATGAGCAGTTCTTC. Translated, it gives CASSLDPGLAAIYNEQFF. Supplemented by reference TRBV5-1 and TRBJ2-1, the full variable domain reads KAGVTQTPRYLIKTRGQQVTLSCSPISGHRSVSWYQQTPGQGLQFLFEYFSETQRNKGNFPGRFSGRQFSNSRSEMNVSTLELGDSALYLCASSLDPGLAAIYNEQFFGPGTRLTVL.

CDR3 bases: TGTGCCAGTAGTCAGACTAGCGGGGGGTTTAATGAGCAGTTCTTC. It encodes CASSQTSGGFNEQFF. The chain uses TRBV19 and TRBJ2-1; TRBD2 matches at 13 bases. CDR3 length: 15 amino acids. CDR1 and CDR2 (germline): LNHDA, SQIVND (reference sequence). Unmatched junction bases numbered 5, after V lost 5 bases and J lost 7 bases.

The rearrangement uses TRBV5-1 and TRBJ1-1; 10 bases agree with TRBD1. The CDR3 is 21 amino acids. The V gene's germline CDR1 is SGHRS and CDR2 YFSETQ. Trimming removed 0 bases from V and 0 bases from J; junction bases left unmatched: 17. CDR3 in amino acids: CASSLVGGSRTGGYMNTEAFF. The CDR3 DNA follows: TGCGCCAGCAGCTTGGTTGGTGGATCCAGGACAGGGGGGTACATGAACACTGAAGCTTTCTTT.